These 24 T cell receptor beta chains share one sample of origin, sequenced in a study of blood T cells in healthy people across ages. The second PCR ran roughly 6 to 11 cycles with a sample-barcoded 5' primer and J-beta primers. A single record per CDR3 protein comes from TCRdb applying MiXCR to the 5' RACE reads. The sample lists hundreds of thousands of distinct CDR3 sequences; 40% to 45% were seen once. The sequenced sample consisted of blood. All receptors come from a man of 80 years or more in good health.

V is TRBV6-1 and J is TRBJ2-7; 8 bases fit TRBD2. Trimming took 1 base from V and 2 from J; bases not matched to a gene: 10. Germline V gene lookup returns CDR1 MNHNS and CDR2 SASEGT. The CDR3 extends over 17 amino acids. The CDR3 coding sequence is TGTGCCAGCAGTGAAGTGGTAGGCGGGAGGACGGCCTACGAGCAGTACTTC. This sequence encodes CASSEVVGGRTAYEQYF.

At least ten counts were recorded for this clonotype. This chain links TRBV6-2 or TRBV6-3 with TRBJ2-7; no clear D. Looked up from germline, CDR1 is MNHEY and CDR2 is SVGEGT. CDR3 length equals 12 residues. V lost 7 bases and J 5 bases, leaving 12 bases between the germline ends. In DNA, the CDR3 is TGTGCCAGCACTAACGCCCTGAACGAGCAGTACTTC. This translates into CASTNALNEQYF.

Remarks on this clonotype: Its ends do not fully match the called genes, so a read error is possible. The chain has TRBV18 and TRBJ2-1; TRBD2 matches at 8 bases. The CDR3 is made up of 15 amino acids. Germline CDR1 reads KGHSH; CDR2 reads LQKENI. The CDR3 DNA is TGTGCCGGCTCACCGGGGCGGGGGGCCTACAATGAGCAGTTCTTC. Translated: CAGSPGRGAYNEQFF.

CDR3 sequence (DNA): TGTGCCAGCAGTCACGACAGCCAGACCCAGTACTTC. Its protein is CASSHDSQTQYF. The rearrangement joins TRBV11-2 to TRBJ2-5, with D possibly being TRBD1 (5 bases). CDR1 and CDR2 from the germline V gene are SGHAT and FQNNGV. V lost 6 bases, J lost 6 bases, and 11 bases lay in between. The CDR3 has 12 amino acids.

The chain links TRBV20-1 to TRBJ2-5, with unresolved D. V shed 0 bases and J shed 5 bases, with 16 bases lying between them. There are 15 residues in the CDR3. Per the germline V gene, CDR1 is DFQATT and CDR2 is SNEGSKA (reference sequence). The CDR3 here is CSARDSQRVIETQYF. The CDR3 DNA reads TGCAGTGCTAGAGACAGTCAAAGGGTGATCGAGACCCAGTACTTC.

This clonotype was observed a few times. The chain uses TRBV5-1 and TRBJ1-6; no clear D. The length of the CDR3 is 16 residues. V was cut by 3 bases and J by 5 bases, with 15 bases left in between. Germline CDR1 is SGHRS and CDR2 is YFSETQ. DNA for the CDR3: TGCGCCAGCAGCTACGGACTGGGAAGCGATAATTCACCCCTCCACTTT. Translated: CASSYGLGSDNSPLHF.

A few counts support this clonotype. This chain connects TRBV10-3 to TRBJ1-2; 7 nucleotides agree with TRBD1. The germline CDR1 and CDR2 sequences are ENHRY and SYGVKD. V lost 6 bases, J lost 4 bases, and 8 bases stayed unmatched. This CDR3 contains 14 residues. CDR3 residues: CAISTGTDVYGYTF. In DNA form, the CDR3 reads TGTGCCATCAGCACCGGGACAGACGTCTATGGCTACACCTTC.

This chain joins TRBV4-3 and TRBJ2-2, with 7 bases matching TRBD2. V was clipped by 3 bases and J by 4 bases; unmatched bases: 11. Germline V gives CDR1 LGHNA, CDR2 YSLEER. The CDR3 contains 17 residues. The CDR3 nucleotides read TGCGCCAGCAGCCAGACTCCCCCGCGGGGGTTCACCGGGGAGCTGTTTTTT. It encodes CASSQTPPRGFTGELFF.

The gene calls are TRBV4-3 and TRBJ2-3, with 15 bases matching TRBD2. This CDR3 is built from 18 residues. CDR1 is LGHNA and CDR2 is YSLEER in the germline V gene. With V trimmed by 1 base and J by 6 bases, 8 bases remained unmatched. The CDR3 loop reads CASSQGTSGGADSDTQYF. The CDR3, as DNA: TGCGCCAGCAGCCAAGGGACTAGCGGGGGGGCAGATAGTGATACGCAGTATTTT.

The chain uses TRBV30 and TRBJ2-7; tentative D call: TRBD2 (5 bases). The J call may be in error: the DNA end matches TRBJ2-5 better. Germline values: CDR1 GTSNPN, CDR2 SVGIG (reference sequence). The length of the CDR3 is 15 residues. CDR3 sequence: CAWSLRTGKQETQYF. The CDR3, as DNA: TGTGCCTGGAGCCTCAGAACCGGGAAGCAAGAGACCCAGTACTTC.

This sequence joins TRBV6-2 or TRBV6-3 and TRBJ2-2; perhaps TRBD1 as D (5 bases). The CDR3 consists of 16 residues. V lost 1 base and J lost 2, with 11 bases in between. The germline V gene encodes CDR1 MNHEY and CDR2 SVGEGT. CDR3 DNA: TGTGCCAGCAGTTACTATGACAGTAGTAACACCGGGGAGCTGTTTTTT. This gives the protein CASSYYDSSNTGELFF.

This clonotype was detected once. This chain uses TRBV4-2 with TRBJ1-4; D uncertain. This CDR3 contains 13 residues. Trimming cost V 3 bases and J 6 bases, with 8 bases left between them. In germline, CDR1 is LGHNA, CDR2 YNFKEQ. The CDR3 here is CASSQSLHEKLFF. For the CDR3, the DNA is TGTGCCAGCAGCCAGTCTCTCCATGAAAAACTGTTTTTT.

This chain links TRBV7-9 with TRBJ1-2; D call uncertain. Trimming stripped 4 bases from V and 7 bases from J, with 10 bases between. The CDR3 runs 12 residues. From germline, CDR1 is SEHNR and CDR2 FQNEAQ (reference sequence). This CDR3 is CASSSRHCGYTF. CDR3 nucleotides: TGTGCCAGCAGCTCTAGACACTGTGGCTACACCTTC. Using reference TRBV7-9 and TRBJ1-2 for the parts outside the CDR3, the full variable domain is DTGVSQNPRHKITKRGQNVTFRCDPISEHNRLYWYRQTLGQGPEFLTYFQNEAQLEKSRLLSDRFSAERPKGSFSTLEIQRTEQGDSAMYLCASSSRHCGYTFGSGTRLTVV.

This clonotype was observed a few times. This rearrangement joins TRBV20-1 to TRBJ2-2; D possibly uses TRBD1 or TRBD2 (5 bases each). Germline assignment: CDR1 DFQATT and CDR2 SNEGSKA (reference sequence). The CDR3 extends over 13 amino acids. The V end was cut by 6 bases, the J end by 9 bases, with 17 bases between. The CDR3 DNA follows: TGCAGTGCCCCGGGACCGCCACGAAGGGAGCTGTTTTTT. As protein: CSAPGPPRRELFF.

This clonotype was found a few times. The genes are TRBV6-6 and TRBJ2-5; 9 nucleotides line up with TRBD1. The J call is uncertain, as TRBJ2-7 better fits the DNA end. Germline V lookup: CDR1 MNHNY, CDR2 SVGAGI (reference sequence). The CDR3 runs 15 residues. CDR3: CASSPWGQGGNEQYF. CDR3 DNA: TGTGCCAGCAGCCCTTGGGGACAGGGAGGAAACGAGCAGTACTTC.

This clonotype came up a few times. This chain links TRBV5-1 with TRBJ1-2; D might be TRBD1 (5 bases). The CDR3 is 14 amino acids. V lost 0 bases and J lost 7, with 13 bases in between. Germline V gene sequence: CDR1 SGHRS, CDR2 YFSETQ. The CDR3 bases are TGCGCCAGCAGCTTGGAGGGCGGAGGGGCTGGCTACACCTTC. Amino acid sequence: CASSLEGGGAGYTF.

The chain is built from TRBV30 and TRBJ2-7; 8 nucleotides line up with TRBD2. The CDR3 is 13 residues long. The V gene end was trimmed by 0 bases and the J gene end by 2 bases; junction bases not matched to a gene: 0. CDR1 is GTSNPN and CDR2 is SVGIG in the germline V gene (reference sequence). The CDR3 region is CAWSVAGAYEQYF. The CDR3 coding sequence is TGTGCCTGGAGTGTAGCGGGAGCCTACGAGCAGTACTTC.

The chain couples TRBV3-1 to TRBJ1-4; 7 nucleotides match TRBD1. Germline V gene lookup returns CDR1 LGHDT and CDR2 YNNKEL (reference sequence). The CDR3 loop spans 15 amino acids. J was trimmed by 5 bases and V by 2 bases; bases with no gene match: 5. The CDR3 region has the DNA TGTGCCAGCAGCCAATTTGGGACAGACAATGAAAAACTGTTTTTT. It codes for CASSQFGTDNEKLFF.

The V call is TRBV4-2, the J call TRBJ1-2; no firm D call. Germline assignment: CDR1 LGHNA and CDR2 YNFKEQ. This CDR3 region has 15 residues. V was clipped by 0 bases and J by 7 bases, with 15 bases between them. CDR3 amino acids: CASSQDLGTRAGYTF. For the CDR3, the DNA is TGTGCCAGCAGCCAAGATCTCGGAACTAGGGCTGGCTACACCTTC.

This clonotype has a single count. The rearrangement uses TRBV28 and TRBJ2-1; TRBD2 is a possible D gene (6 bases). Germline lookup yields CDR1 MDHEN and CDR2 SYDVKM. Trimming removed 6 bases at V and 13 bases at J, with 19 bases between. CDR3 length: 13 amino acids. The CDR3 spells CASSLVRRETQFF. The CDR3 nucleotides read TGTGCCAGCAGCCTAGTACGGAGGGAGACCCAGTTCTTC. Looking up the rest from reference TRBV28 and TRBJ2-1 gives the full variable domain: DVKVTQSSRYLVKRTGEKVFLECVQDMDHENMFWYRQDPGLGLRLIYFSYDVKMKEKGDIPEGYSVSREKKERFSLILESASTNQTSMYLCASSLVRRETQFFGPGTRLTVL.

The J gene is TRBJ1-5, the V gene TRBV2; 7 nucleotides align to TRBD1. Trimming took 5 bases from V and 1 from J; bases not matched to a gene: 5. The V gene's germline CDR1 is SNHLY and CDR2 FYNNEI. This CDR3 has 15 residues. The CDR3 spells CASSTDRDSNQPQHF. In DNA form, the CDR3 reads TGTGCCAGCAGTACCGACAGGGACAGCAATCAGCCCCAGCATTTT. Filled out from reference TRBV2 and TRBJ1-5, the complete variable domain reads EPEVTQTPSHQVTQMGQEVILRCVPISNHLYFYWYRQILGQKVEFLVSFYNNEISEKSEIFDDQFSVERPDGSNFTLKIRSTKLEDSAMYFCASSTDRDSNQPQHFGDGTRLSIL.

The chain recombines TRBV9 with TRBJ1-2; D possibly corresponds to TRBD1 (6 bases). The germline gives CDR1 SGDLS, CDR2 YYNGEE. The V end was cut by 1 base, the J end by 7 bases, with 11 bases between. This CDR3 spans 13 amino acids. The CDR3 region has the DNA TGTGCCAGCAGCGTATTACAGGGTGGTGGCTACACCTTC. Protein product: CASSVLQGGGYTF.

This clonotype was found a few times. The chain combines TRBV4-2 with TRBJ2-3, with 11 bases identical to TRBD2. CDR3 length equals 17 residues. The germline gives CDR1 LGHNA, CDR2 YNFKEQ. The V segment lost 0 bases and the J segment 6 bases; nucleotides outside the gene matches: 8. The CDR3 sequence: CASSQEVAGGPADTQYF. CDR3 nucleotides: TGTGCCAGCAGCCAAGAAGTAGCGGGAGGGCCTGCGGATACGCAGTATTTT.

V gene TRBV24-1 combines with J gene TRBJ2-1; D could derive from TRBD1 or TRBD2 (6 bases each). Germline CDR1 and CDR2: KGHDR and SFDVKD. The CDR3 runs to 17 residues. V lost 12 bases to trimming and J lost 3 bases, with 26 bases between them. CDR3: CAVSDSYGTANYNEQFF. Written as DNA, the CDR3 is TGTGCCGTATCGGACAGTTACGGGACTGCAAACTACAATGAGCAGTTCTTC.